This T cell receptor (beta chain) was recovered during a study of beta chain features in type 1 diabetes. The germline V and J ends were trimmed by 8 bases and 7 bases, with 14 bases remaining between them. Looked up from germline, CDR1 is GTSNPN and CDR2 is SVGIG (reference sequence). CDR3 length: 11 residues. Expressed TCRB transcripts were sequenced, since all the RNA that had been isolated was reverse transcribed. Using immunoSEQ multiplex PCR, the repertoire was profiled, and TCRdb retains in-frame clones only, with some absent. The sample holds about 230,000 clones; more than 9% are singletons and the top ten take 0.034%.

Sequenced material: naive CD4+ T cells from blood. This TCR derives from a woman under 30 in good health. The V gene is TRBV30, the J gene TRBJ1-1; D gene ambiguous. CDR3 region: CARGPVGEAFF. In nucleotides, the CDR3 is TGTGCCCGCGGCCCCGTGGGTGAAGCTTTCTTT.